The 7 T cell receptor beta chains in this list originate from one sample, sequenced in a study of blood T cell repertoires in COVID-19. The assay was immunoSEQ multiplex PCR, and TCRdb's table has in-frame clones only and misses some. The data hold roughly 200,000 clones, with around nine tenths observed a single time. Sequencing used peripheral blood. The receptors here all came from a man younger than 35 with active or convalescent COVID-19.

This chain connects TRBV5-1 to TRBJ2-5; D gene ambiguous. Germline CDR1 SGHRS, CDR2 YFSETQ. The CDR3 runs 12 residues. V was clipped by 2 bases and J by 2 bases, with 4 bases between them. The CDR3 here is CASSLTQETQYF. CDR3 in DNA: TGCGCCAGCAGCTTAACACAAGAGACCCAGTACTTC.

The gene calls are TRBV12-3 or TRBV12-4 and TRBJ2-2; possible D gene TRBD2, 5 bases. Trimming shortened V by 7 bases and J by 5 bases, and 11 bases separated the two germline ends. The CDR3 spans 13 residues. In DNA form, the CDR3 reads TGTGCCAGCACCGGACTGACAACCGGGGAGCTGTTTTTT. It codes for CASTGLTTGELFF.

This clone was observed a few times. The chain recombines TRBV29-1 with TRBJ2-7, with 10 nucleotides matching TRBD1. CDR1 is SQVTM and CDR2 is ANQGSEA in the germline V gene. This CDR3 has 12 residues. V dropped 6 bases and J dropped 5; count of bases not matched to a gene: 4. CDR3 coding DNA: TGCAGCGTCAGACAGGGGGCCGACGAGCAGTACTTC. Encoded protein: CSVRQGADEQYF.

V gene TRBV27 combines with J gene TRBJ2-1; TRBD1 might be the D (5 bases). The ends were cut back, 5 bases at V and 0 bases at J, with 17 bases in the middle. This CDR3 has 17 amino acids. CDR1 and CDR2 (germline): MNHEY, SMNVEV (reference sequence). CDR3 sequence reads: CASSGAARTYSYNEQFF. In nucleotides, the CDR3 is TGTGCCAGCAGTGGGGCAGCCCGAACCTACTCCTACAATGAGCAGTTCTTC.

The chain couples TRBV18 to TRBJ1-4; D is undetermined. CDR1 is KGHSH and CDR2 is LQKENI in the germline V gene. Trimming removed 1 base at V and 0 bases at J, with 3 bases between. The CDR3 runs 14 residues. The CDR3 loop is CASSPLATNEKLFF. CDR3 nucleotides: TGTGCCAGCTCACCACTCGCAACTAATGAAAAACTGTTTTTT.

The chain joins TRBV18 to TRBJ1-2; the match to TRBD1 covers 10 bases. CDR1 is KGHSH and CDR2 is LQKENI in the germline V gene. This CDR3 region has 17 residues. V shed 3 bases, J shed 8 bases, and the junction held 15 bases outside the gene matches. As DNA, the CDR3 is TGTGCCAGCTCACCCCTTAGGGGACAGGGGCTCCAGCGGGGCTACACCTTC. It translates to CASSPLRGQGLQRGYTF.

V is TRBV2 and J is TRBJ2-5, with 13 bases matching TRBD2. Germline CDR1 is SNHLY and CDR2 is FYNNEI. The V and J ends lost 1 base and 4 bases, in that order; junction bases with no gene match: 3. The CDR3 spans 16 residues. Written as DNA, the CDR3 is TGTGCCAGCAGTGAAGGGACTAGCGGGAGTGCAGAGACCCAGTACTTC. Translation: CASSEGTSGSAETQYF.